Listed here are 3 T cell receptor beta chains from one sample, sequenced in a study of PD-1 blockade in classical Hodgkin lymphoma. The repertoire was sequenced with immunoSEQ multiplex PCR; TCRdb's copy has only in-frame clones and lacks some. The sample holds roughly 10,000 clones, roughly four fifths seen once. Each patient relapsed following autologous stem cell transplantation, and prior brentuximab vedotin exposure differed. The sample was peripheral blood mononuclear cells (PBMCs), taken at baseline. The source of these receptors is a human donor with classical Hodgkin lymphoma.

V usage is TRBV19 and J usage is TRBJ2-1; D gene ambiguous. The germline CDR1 and CDR2 sequences are LNHDA and SQIVND (reference sequence). V was cut by 3 bases and J by 3 bases, with 9 bases left in between. This CDR3 comprises 14 residues. In DNA, the CDR3 is TGTGCCAGTAGTATTGGGTCTATCTACAATGAGCAGTTCTTC. As protein: CASSIGSIYNEQFF.

CDR3 nucleotides: TGTGCCAGCAGCGGGACCGGACAGGCCTACACTGAAGCTTTCTTT. It translates to CASSGTGQAYTEAFF. This sequence joins TRBV2 and TRBJ1-1; 7 bases line up with TRBD1. CDR3 length: 15 amino acids. Per germline, CDR1 SNHLY and CDR2 FYNNEI. V lost 6 bases, J lost 3 bases, and 10 bases stayed unmatched.

The CDR3: CASSPLRSNTGELFF. CDR3 sequence (DNA): TGTGCCAGCAGCCCATTGCGGTCGAACACCGGGGAGCTGTTTTTT. V gene TRBV28 combines with J gene TRBJ2-2, with no clear D. This CDR3 comprises 15 residues. Germline-derived CDR1 and CDR2 are MDHEN and SYDVKM. Trimming pared 6 bases from V and 0 bases from J, leaving 11 bases between. The complete variable domain, with remaining parts taken from reference TRBV28 and TRBJ2-2, reads DVKVTQSSRYLVKRTGEKVFLECVQDMDHENMFWYRQDPGLGLRLIYFSYDVKMKEKGDIPEGYSVSREKKERFSLILESASTNQTSMYLCASSPLRSNTGELFFGEGSRLTVL.